A single sample gave rise to the 31 T cell receptor beta chains below, sequenced in a study of shared clonotypes between healthy human individuals. Produced via immunoSEQ multiplex PCR; TCRdb's table is partial and in-frame only. The table lists some 2.3 million clones, about 92% of them singletons. The sequenced sample was naive CD4+ T cells from PBMCs. Subset noted: CD45RA+ positively selected. Source of these receptors: a man in his late teens or twenties in good health. Some clones in this sample may be carry-over from other donors' samples.

Concerning this clone itself: Other DNA sequences within the sample encode an identical CDR3. The rearrangement joins TRBV4-1 to TRBJ2-3; D is unresolved. Germline V gives CDR1 MGHRA, CDR2 YSYEKL. Trimming pared 1 base from V and 1 base from J, leaving 6 bases between. The CDR3 is 14 residues long. The CDR3 DNA sequence: TGCGCCAGCAGCCAAGGGCTAGGCACAGATACGCAGTATTTT. Translated: CASSQGLGTDTQYF.

The J gene is TRBJ2-7, the V gene TRBV4-1; 11 positions match TRBD2. This CDR3 is 17 amino acids long. Germline CDR1 and CDR2: MGHRA and YSYEKL. The trim removed 2 bases at V and 0 bases at J, leaving 6 bases unmatched. This CDR3 is CASSQPPTSGTSYEQYF. The CDR3 DNA sequence: TGCGCCAGCAGCCAACCCCCGACTAGCGGGACCTCCTACGAGCAGTACTTC.

This chain connects TRBV7-2 to TRBJ2-3; 14 positions match TRBD2. Germline CDR1 SGHTA, CDR2 FQGNSA. The CDR3 totals 17 residues. Unmatched junction bases numbered 6, after V lost 2 bases and J lost 5 bases. The CDR3 DNA sequence: TGTGCCAGCAGCTTATCGGGACTAGCGGGAGCTTTAGATACGCAGTATTTT. It specifies CASSLSGLAGALDTQYF.

The rearrangement uses TRBV5-1 and TRBJ2-7; TRBD1 agrees at 10 bases. The CDR3 has 17 residues. Losses at the gene ends were 1 base for V and 3 bases for J; bases not matched to a gene: 10. Germline assignment: CDR1 SGHRS and CDR2 YFSETQ. CDR3: CASSLRSLGQGSYEQYF. The DNA for the CDR3 is TGCGCCAGCAGCTTGCGTTCTCTGGGACAGGGGAGCTACGAGCAGTACTTC. The entire variable domain, with the rest obtained from reference TRBV5-1 and TRBJ2-7, is as follows: KAGVTQTPRYLIKTRGQQVTLSCSPISGHRSVSWYQQTPGQGLQFLFEYFSETQRNKGNFPGRFSGRQFSNSRSEMNVSTLELGDSALYLCASSLRSLGQGSYEQYFGPGTRLTVT.

The J gene is TRBJ1-1, the V gene TRBV9; D uncertain. Per the germline V gene, CDR1 is SGDLS and CDR2 is YYNGEE. V was cut by 1 base and J by 0 bases, with 10 bases left in between. This CDR3 has 15 residues. CDR3 sequence (DNA): TGTGCCAGCAGCGTAAAAGGAACCATGAACACTGAAGCTTTCTTT. This sequence encodes CASSVKGTMNTEAFF.

The chain has TRBV7-9 and TRBJ2-7; no clear D gene. The ends were cut back, 5 bases at V and 0 bases at J, with 14 bases in the middle. Germline values: CDR1 SEHNR, CDR2 FQNEAQ (reference sequence). The length of the CDR3 is 15 residues. CDR3 sequence (DNA): TGTGCCAGCAGCCCCCGTGGGCTCAGCTCCTACGAGCAGTACTTC. Translating gives CASSPRGLSSYEQYF.

The rearrangement links TRBV27 to TRBJ1-5, with TRBD1 matching 7 bases. After removal of 6 bases from V and 3 bases from J, the junction contained 8 bases not matched to a gene. Germline V gene lookup returns CDR1 MNHEY and CDR2 SMNVEV (reference sequence). The CDR3 runs 15 residues. Here the CDR3 reads CASSPQGTPNQPQHF. The CDR3 DNA follows: TGTGCCAGCAGCCCACAGGGGACCCCCAATCAGCCCCAGCATTTT.

The chain couples TRBV9 to TRBJ1-3, with a possible D match to TRBD1 (5 bases). With 4 bases removed from V and 0 bases from J, the gap between germline ends came to 17 bases. The CDR3 loop spans 17 amino acids. The V gene's germline CDR1 is SGDLS and CDR2 YYNGEE. CDR3 nucleotides: TGTGCCAGCAGCCAAAGACCGGGACCCAGCTCTGGAAACACCATATATTTT. Translated, it gives CASSQRPGPSSGNTIYF.

The chain couples TRBV29-1 to TRBJ2-3; the match to TRBD2 covers 10 bases. This CDR3 is built from 16 residues. Germline V gene lookup returns CDR1 SQVTM and CDR2 ANQGSEA. The V and J ends lost 4 bases and 5 bases, in that order; junction bases with no gene match: 12. CDR3 nucleotide sequence: TGCAGCGTTGCTAGACGAGCCGGGACTAGCGAAGATACGCAGTATTTT. This gives the protein CSVARRAGTSEDTQYF.

CDR3 DNA: TGTGCCAGTAGTGCCTCGGACAGGTACACTGAAGCTTTCTTT. This codes for CASSASDRYTEAFF. This rearrangement joins TRBV19 to TRBJ1-1, with 7 bases lining up with TRBD1. Germline CDR1 and CDR2: LNHDA and SQIVND (reference sequence). The CDR3 extends over 14 amino acids. V lost 5 bases and J lost 3; bases outside the gene matches: 6.

The rearrangement uses TRBV6-6 and TRBJ2-7, with TRBD2 as a possible D gene (6 bases). V lost 6 bases and J 3 bases, leaving 12 bases between the germline ends. The CDR3 is made up of 13 amino acids. In germline, CDR1 is MNHNY, CDR2 SVGAGI (reference sequence). As DNA, the CDR3 is TGTGCCAGCAGCCACCGGGACTTCTACGAGCAGTACTTC. Translation gives CASSHRDFYEQYF.

This clone occurred a few times. Within the sample, other DNA sequences also encode this same CDR3. V is TRBV13 and J is TRBJ1-5; no clear D gene. This CDR3 contains 13 residues. Trimming cost V 1 base and J 2 bases, with 3 bases left between them. Looked up from germline, CDR1 is PRHDT and CDR2 is FYEKMQ (reference sequence). CDR3 residues: CASSLDGNQPQHF. The CDR3 DNA reads as TGTGCCAGCAGCTTAGATGGCAATCAGCCCCAGCATTTT.

The rearrangement joins TRBV11-2 to TRBJ1-3; no clear D. The CDR3 length is 16 residues. Germline-derived CDR1 and CDR2 are SGHAT and FQNNGV. Trimming removed 1 base at V and 2 bases at J, with 12 bases between. The CDR3 spells CASSLARPRTGNTIYF. In nucleotides, the CDR3 is TGTGCCAGCAGCTTAGCGAGACCGCGAACTGGAAACACCATATATTTT.

The V gene is TRBV27, the J gene TRBJ1-1; D might be TRBD1 (6 bases). The germline V and J ends were trimmed by 7 bases and 4 bases, with 13 bases remaining between them. The CDR3 covers 13 residues. Germline V gene lookup returns CDR1 MNHEY and CDR2 SMNVEV (reference sequence). In DNA, the CDR3 is TGTGCCAGCATGGACAGCCCGGGCACTGAAGCTTTCTTT. This sequence encodes CASMDSPGTEAFF.

The J gene is TRBJ1-2, the V gene TRBV9; a possible D gene is TRBD1 (6 bases). Trimming cost V 3 bases and J 11 bases, with 23 bases left between them. This CDR3 spans 15 amino acids. Germline V gives CDR1 SGDLS, CDR2 YYNGEE. This CDR3 is CASSAPGQGPIWYTF. CDR3 coding DNA: TGTGCCAGCAGCGCGCCGGGACAAGGTCCCATCTGGTACACCTTC.

This clone has just one count. The chain joins TRBV5-4 to TRBJ2-1; D gene unclear. Germline V gene sequence: CDR1 SGHNT, CDR2 YYREEE (reference sequence). V shed 6 bases and J shed 8 bases, with 15 bases lying between them. The CDR3 contains 13 residues. CDR3 loop: CASNLRSFDEQFF. The CDR3 region has the DNA TGTGCCAGCAATCTTAGGAGCTTTGATGAGCAGTTCTTC. Drawing the rest from reference TRBV5-4 and TRBJ2-1, the complete variable domain is ETGVTQSPTHLIKTRGQQVTLRCSSQSGHNTVSWYQQALGQGPQFIFQYYREEENGRGNFPPRFSGLQFPNYSSELNVNALELDDSALYLCASNLRSFDEQFFGPGTRLTVL.

The chain has TRBV4-2 and TRBJ2-1, with a weak D call TRBD2 (5 bases). V lost 0 bases and J lost 12, with 21 bases in between. In germline, CDR1 is LGHNA, CDR2 YNFKEQ. The CDR3 length is 16 residues. CDR3 nucleotides: TGTGCCAGCAGCCAAGACAGGAGCGGTCCTCTTCGAGTGCAGTTCTTC. Residues: CASSQDRSGPLRVQFF.

The genes are TRBV28 and TRBJ1-6; the match to TRBD1 covers 7 bases. With 6 bases clipped from V and 10 bases from J, the junction kept 6 bases outside the gene matches. From germline, CDR1 is MDHEN and CDR2 SYDVKM. The CDR3 is 13 residues long. The CDR3 DNA reads as TGTGCCAGCAGCAGACAGGGAGGATCACCCCTCCACTTT. Amino acid sequence: CASSRQGGSPLHF.

This rearrangement joins TRBV18 to TRBJ2-7; TRBD2 might be the D (7 bases). Germline V gives CDR1 KGHSH, CDR2 LQKENI. V lost 0 bases and J 6 bases, leaving 15 bases between the germline ends. The CDR3 covers 15 residues. CDR3 residues: CASSPPRGGGSEQYF. The CDR3 coding sequence is TGTGCCAGCTCACCACCGAGGGGAGGGGGTTCCGAGCAGTACTTC.

The chain combines TRBV28 with TRBJ1-3; unclear D gene. With 3 bases removed from V and 4 bases from J, the gap between germline ends came to 10 bases. The CDR3 is 14 residues long. From germline, CDR1 is MDHEN and CDR2 SYDVKM. The CDR3 sequence: CASSFWSEGNTIYF. Written as DNA, the CDR3 is TGTGCCAGCAGTTTTTGGTCAGAAGGAAACACCATATATTTT.

The J gene is TRBJ2-1, the V gene TRBV29-1, with 7 bases lining up with TRBD1. V shed 0 bases and J 5 bases; nucleotides not matched to a gene: 10. The CDR3 sequence is 16 residues long. CDR1 SQVTM and CDR2 ANQGSEA come from the germline V gene. The CDR3: CSVEDLRRGLNNEQFF. Here the CDR3 DNA reads TGCAGCGTTGAAGATCTGCGAAGGGGGCTGAACAATGAGCAGTTCTTC.

The rearrangement joins TRBV11-3 to TRBJ2-5, with 7 nucleotides matching TRBD1. The CDR3 covers 12 residues. Germline V gives CDR1 SGHNT, CDR2 YENEEA. With V trimmed by 5 bases and J by 4 bases, 1 base remained unmatched. Here the CDR3 reads CASSRGPETQYF. The DNA of the CDR3 is TGTGCCAGCAGCAGGGGGCCAGAGACCCAGTACTTC.

Details on this clone: Other nucleotide sequences in the sample specify the same CDR3. V and J are TRBV11-2 and TRBJ2-5; no reliable D call. Germline CDR1 reads SGHAT; CDR2 reads FQNNGV. The germline V and J ends were trimmed by 1 base and 5 bases, with 5 bases remaining between them. The CDR3 covers 12 residues. CDR3 protein: CASSLGLETQYF. The CDR3, as DNA: TGTGCCAGCAGCTTAGGGCTGGAGACCCAGTACTTC.

The gene calls are TRBV2 and TRBJ2-7; either TRBD1 or TRBD2 may fit D (6 bases each). The V gene's germline CDR1 is SNHLY and CDR2 FYNNEI. Trimming took off 8 bases at V and 7 bases at J, with 21 bases between the two ends. The CDR3 length is 14 residues. CDR3 protein: CASRLGQGRGEQYF. DNA of the CDR3: TGTGCCAGCCGGCTGGGCCAGGGGCGGGGAGAGCAGTACTTC.

With regard to this clone: This same CDR3 is encoded by further DNA sequences in the sample. The V and J genes are TRBV18 and TRBJ2-7; TRBD1 matches at 8 bases. Germline assignment: CDR1 KGHSH and CDR2 LQKENI. Losses at the gene ends were 6 bases for V and 2 bases for J; bases not matched to a gene: 6. The length of the CDR3 is 14 residues. This CDR3 is CASSPTTGAYEQYF. The CDR3 bases are TGTGCCAGCTCGCCGACGACAGGGGCCTACGAGCAGTACTTC.

This chain's CDR3 is CAWSSFGGPESRELFF. CDR3 DNA sequence: TGTGCCTGGAGTTCTTTTGGCGGTCCCGAATCTAGGGAGCTGTTTTTT. The chain is built from TRBV30 and TRBJ2-2; no clear D. V lost 2 bases and J 9 bases, leaving 22 bases between the germline ends. Germline CDR1 GTSNPN, CDR2 SVGIG (reference sequence). This CDR3 contains 16 residues.

The V and J genes are TRBV7-3 and TRBJ2-4; D unclear. Germline V gene sequence: CDR1 SGHTA, CDR2 FQGTGA. The V gene lost 0 bases and the J gene lost 8 bases, with 11 bases spanning the gap. The CDR3 has 14 residues. In DNA form, the CDR3 reads TGTGCCAGCAGCTTAACGAACATTGGGGACATTCAGTACTTC. It translates to CASSLTNIGDIQYF.

V gene TRBV19 combines with J gene TRBJ2-7; 7 nucleotides match TRBD1. CDR3 length: 17 residues. Germline CDR1 LNHDA, CDR2 SQIVND (reference sequence). The V gene end was trimmed by 4 bases and the J gene end by 2 bases; junction bases not matched to a gene: 14. CDR3 coding DNA: TGTGCCAGTAGTAGCAGACCGGGACAGTTTTTGGCCTACGAGCAGTACTTC. Its translation: CASSSRPGQFLAYEQYF.

Turning to this clone: Additional DNA sequences in this sample encode the identical CDR3. The rearrangement links TRBV5-1 to TRBJ2-1; D is unresolved. Germline V lookup: CDR1 SGHRS, CDR2 YFSETQ. Trimming cost V 2 bases and J 5 bases, with 11 bases left between them. This CDR3 region has 14 residues. CDR3 region: CASSLGPPNNEQFF. The CDR3 DNA sequence: TGCGCCAGCAGCTTAGGACCACCAAACAATGAGCAGTTCTTC.

J is TRBJ2-7 and V is TRBV7-9; 12 bases fit TRBD2. The germline CDR1 and CDR2 sequences are SEHNR and FQNEAQ (reference sequence). J lost 5 bases, V lost 3 bases, and 8 bases had no gene match. CDR3 size: 16 residues. For the CDR3, the DNA is TGTGCCAGCAGCTTCCCCCCGCTAGCGGGAGGGGACGAGCAGTACTTC. Encoded protein: CASSFPPLAGGDEQYF.

The chain couples TRBV28 to TRBJ1-2; 7 bases line up with TRBD1. Germline loops: CDR1 MDHEN, CDR2 SYDVKM. This CDR3 has 18 amino acids. V shed 6 bases and J 0 bases; nucleotides not matched to a gene: 16. The CDR3, as DNA: TGTGCCAGCAGCGGGGCAAGGGGGCGTACGGACCCTAACTATGGCTACACCTTC. Translated: CASSGARGRTDPNYGYTF.